The 18 T cell receptor beta chains presented below share a single source sample, sequenced in a study of T cell repertoires in cytomegalovirus infection. TCRdb processed the reads anew with MiXCR; each CDR3 protein has one entry. The data contain around 740,000 distinct CDR3 sequences, roughly 35% of them singletons. Sequencing input: PBMCs. The receptors were sampled from a human donor in good health (CMV status not recorded). Some clones in this sample may be carry-over from other donors' samples.

The V call is TRBV18, the J call TRBJ1-3; D is unclear. The germline V and J ends were trimmed by 2 bases and 0 bases, with 8 bases remaining between them. The CDR3 length is 15 residues. The germline V gene encodes CDR1 KGHSH and CDR2 LQKENI. The CDR3 loop reads CASSPTADSGNTIYF. CDR3 nucleotide sequence: TGTGCCAGCTCACCAACCGCCGACTCTGGAAACACCATATATTTT.

This clonotype was seen ten or more times. This chain links TRBV12-3 or TRBV12-4 with TRBJ2-2; D ambiguous. This CDR3 is built from 13 residues. Trimming pared 4 bases from V and 4 bases from J, leaving 7 bases between. The CDR3 is CASSSGPTGELFF. The CDR3 region has the DNA TGTGCCAGCAGTTCCGGGCCCACCGGGGAGCTGTTTTTT.

Ten or more counts support this clonotype. The chain links TRBV7-2 to TRBJ1-1, with D possibly TRBD1 on 5 matching bases. This CDR3 is 12 amino acids long. The germline CDR1 and CDR2 sequences are SGHTA and FQGNSA. Trimming removed 8 bases from V and 4 bases from J, with 11 bases in between. The chain's CDR3 is CASRLGGTEAFF. The CDR3 DNA reads TGTGCCAGCCGCCTGGGGGGCACTGAAGCTTTCTTT.

Many counts were recorded for this clonotype. The chain carries TRBV7-8 and TRBJ2-5, with 10 bases that match TRBD1. This CDR3 is 14 amino acids long. Germline CDR1 SGHVS, CDR2 FQNEAQ. Unmatched junction bases numbered 5, after V lost 5 bases and J lost 5 bases. The CDR3 region is CASSLWTGGETQYF. The CDR3 DNA is TGTGCCAGCAGCCTTTGGACAGGGGGGGAGACCCAGTACTTC.

The V gene is TRBV6-1, the J gene TRBJ2-5; D remains ambiguous. Germline assignment: CDR1 MNHNS and CDR2 SASEGT. Trimming cost V 0 bases and J 4 bases, with 12 bases left between them. The CDR3 contains 15 residues. The CDR3 bases are TGTGCCAGCAGTGAAGCCTCGTGGAATACAGAGACCCAGTACTTC. This encodes CASSEASWNTETQYF.

Note on this clonotype: One end of the junction fails to match germline, which may point to a read error. The chain joins TRBV24-1 to TRBJ2-1; no definite D call. CDR1 is KGHDR, CDR2 SFDVKD, per germline. The CDR3 has 17 amino acids. CDR3 sequence (DNA): TGTGCCACCAGTGACAACCGTGCCGGTAGCTCCTACAATGAGAAGTTCTTC. This gives the protein CATSDNRAGSSYNEKFF.

This clonotype came up a few times. J is TRBJ1-2 and V is TRBV7-9; D is perhaps TRBD1 (6 bases). V was cut by 2 bases and J by 8 bases, with 12 bases left in between. The CDR3 totals 13 residues. Germline CDR1 is SEHNR and CDR2 is FQNEAQ (reference sequence). The CDR3 here is CASSLYSGEGYTF. The CDR3 nucleotides read TGTGCCAGCAGCTTATATTCAGGGGAAGGCTACACCTTC.

This clonotype was found many times. This chain connects TRBV28 to TRBJ2-1; 7 bases match TRBD2. Germline CDR1 reads MDHEN; CDR2 reads SYDVKM. The CDR3 extends over 14 amino acids. The junction had 8 bases not matched to a gene; V was cut back by 6 bases and J by 6 bases. CDR3 coding DNA: TGTGCCAGCAGAACTACGGGGGGACGCAATGAGCAGTTCTTC. Amino acids: CASRTTGGRNEQFF.

In regard to this clonotype: This may be a read error: a much more frequent sequence differs by one nucleotide. The chain uses TRBV7-9 and TRBJ2-7, with 8 bases identical to TRBD1. V was pared by 4 bases and J by 0 bases, with 2 bases of the junction left unmatched. Germline V gene lookup returns CDR1 SEHNR and CDR2 FQNEAQ (reference sequence). The CDR3 extends over 14 amino acids. Here the CDR3 reads CASSWDRNSYEQYF. The CDR3 DNA reads as TGTGCCAGCAGCTGGGACAGGAACTCCTACGAGCAGTACTTC. The full variable domain, rest sourced from reference TRBV7-9 and TRBJ2-7, is DTGVSQNPRHKITKRGQNVTFRCDPISEHNRLYWYRQTLGQGPEFLTYFQNEAQLEKSRLLSDRFSAERPKGSFSTLEIQRTEQGDSAMYLCASSWDRNSYEQYFGPGTRLTVT.

The table lists this clonotype with many counts. This chain uses TRBV7-9 with TRBJ1-6; TRBD1 matches at 12 bases. The germline gives CDR1 SEHNR, CDR2 FQNEAQ (reference sequence). This CDR3 comprises 14 residues. The ends lost 5 bases at V and 8 bases at J; junction bases unmatched: 1. The CDR3 loop reads CASSGTGGYSPLHF. The CDR3 DNA reads TGTGCCAGCAGCGGGACAGGGGGCTATTCACCCCTCCACTTT. The full variable domain, with the rest looked up from reference TRBV7-9 and TRBJ1-6, is DTGVSQNPRHKITKRGQNVTFRCDPISEHNRLYWYRQTLGQGPEFLTYFQNEAQLEKSRLLSDRFSAERPKGSFSTLEIQRTEQGDSAMYLCASSGTGGYSPLHFGNGTRLTVT.

The V call is TRBV28, the J call TRBJ2-1; D may be TRBD2 (6 bases). Trimming left V 3 bases short and J 8 bases short, with 23 bases between. The CDR3 is made up of 17 amino acids. Germline V gene sequence: CDR1 MDHEN, CDR2 SYDVKM. Here the CDR3 DNA reads TGTGCCAGCAGTTTTTACCCCGGGGGTACGATACGAGATGAGCAGTTCTTC. This gives the protein CASSFYPGGTIRDEQFF.

The V gene is TRBV27, the J gene TRBJ2-1, with a possible D match to TRBD2 (5 bases). CDR1 and CDR2 (germline): MNHEY, SMNVEV (reference sequence). The CDR3 extends over 17 amino acids. With 1 base removed from V and 4 bases from J, the gap between germline ends came to 17 bases. CDR3 nucleotide sequence: TGTGCCAGCAGTTTATACTTAGACCCCACGGGGTACAATGAGCAGTTCTTC. Protein product: CASSLYLDPTGYNEQFF.

The chain combines TRBV2 with TRBJ2-3; 10 bases are a match to TRBD1. Trimming took 8 bases from V and 10 from J; bases not matched to a gene: 15. There are 15 residues in the CDR3. Looked up from germline, CDR1 is SNHLY and CDR2 is FYNNEI. CDR3 in amino acids: CASRRGQGPPAAQYF. As DNA, the CDR3 is TGTGCCAGCCGCAGGGGACAGGGGCCGCCGGCGGCGCAGTATTTT.

This chain's CDR3 is CASRTGENSPLHF. CDR3 DNA: TGTGCCAGCCGGACCGGTGAGAATTCACCCCTCCACTTT. The chain joins TRBV19 to TRBJ1-6; D is undetermined. Germline values: CDR1 LNHDA, CDR2 SQIVND (reference sequence). CDR3 length equals 13 residues. With 9 bases removed from V and 7 bases from J, the gap between germline ends came to 13 bases.

This clonotype came up a few times. The gene calls are TRBV7-9 and TRBJ1-1; D might be TRBD1 (5 bases). This CDR3 is 15 amino acids long. Looked up from germline, CDR1 is SEHNR and CDR2 is FQNEAQ (reference sequence). V dropped 0 bases and J dropped 6 bases, with 14 bases sitting between them. The chain's CDR3 is CASSLAQGGTSEAFF. CDR3 bases: TGTGCCAGCAGCTTAGCTCAGGGCGGTACGTCTGAAGCTTTCTTT.

This chain links TRBV28 with TRBJ1-5; 8 bases align to TRBD1. Trimming cost V 6 bases and J 8 bases; bases outside gene matches: 12. This CDR3 has 15 residues. CDR1 MDHEN and CDR2 SYDVKM come from the germline V gene. The CDR3 nucleotides read TGTGCCAGCAGCTCTCCGCTACAGGGGGGGAAGCCCCAGCATTTT. It encodes CASSSPLQGGKPQHF. The complete variable domain, with remaining parts taken from reference TRBV28 and TRBJ1-5, reads DVKVTQSSRYLVKRTGEKVFLECVQDMDHENMFWYRQDPGLGLRLIYFSYDVKMKEKGDIPEGYSVSREKKERFSLILESASTNQTSMYLCASSSPLQGGKPQHFGDGTRLSIL.

The rearrangement links TRBV12-3 or TRBV12-4 to TRBJ2-5; 7 positions agree with TRBD2. This CDR3 has 15 amino acids. V lost 6 bases, J lost 2 bases, and 9 bases stayed unmatched. CDR3 region: CASSSSSGPQETQYF. The DNA of the CDR3 is TGTGCCAGCAGCAGTTCTAGCGGCCCTCAAGAGACCCAGTACTTC.

This chain connects TRBV7-9 to TRBJ2-5; D is uncertain. Trimming stripped 6 bases from V and 5 bases from J, with 10 bases between. Germline assignment: CDR1 SEHNR and CDR2 FQNEAQ (reference sequence). This CDR3 has 12 amino acids. CDR3 nucleotide sequence: TGTGCCAGCAGTCGAATCCCCGAGACCCAGTACTTC. It specifies CASSRIPETQYF.